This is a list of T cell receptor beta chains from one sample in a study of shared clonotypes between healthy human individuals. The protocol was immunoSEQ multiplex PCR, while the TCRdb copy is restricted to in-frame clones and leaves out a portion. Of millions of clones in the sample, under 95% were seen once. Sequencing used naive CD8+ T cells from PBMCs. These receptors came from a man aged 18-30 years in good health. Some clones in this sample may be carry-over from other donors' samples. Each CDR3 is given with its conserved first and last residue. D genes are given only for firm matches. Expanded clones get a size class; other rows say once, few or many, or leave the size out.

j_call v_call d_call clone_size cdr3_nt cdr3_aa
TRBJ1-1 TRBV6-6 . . TGTGCCAGCAGTTCCGGGACGCTGAACACTGAAGCTTTCTTT CASSSGTLNTEAFF
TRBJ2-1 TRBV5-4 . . TGTGCCAGCAGCTTGGGGTCGGGCCGGACCGGGTTCTTC CASSLGSGRTGFF
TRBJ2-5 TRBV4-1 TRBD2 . TGCGCCAGCAGCCAAGCTAGCGGGGGGCAAGAGACCCAGTACTTC CASSQASGGQETQYF
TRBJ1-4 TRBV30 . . TGTGCCTGGGCCGCGGATTCAACTAATGAAAAACTGTTTTTT CAWAADSTNEKLFF
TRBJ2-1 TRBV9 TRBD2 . TGTGCCAGCAGGGCGGGAGAGGGAAATGAGCAGTTCTTC CASRAGEGNEQFF
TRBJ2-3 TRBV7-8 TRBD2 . TGTGCCAGCAGCTCCGTGGAGCGGGAGTTTACAGATACGCAGTATTTT CASSSVEREFTDTQYF
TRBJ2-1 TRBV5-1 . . TGCGCCAGCAGCTTGGAGGGGCAGATTTCCTACAATGAGCAGTTCTTC CASSLEGQISYNEQFF
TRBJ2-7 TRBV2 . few TGTGCCAGCAGTGGCATCGGGACTCCCGCCTACGAGCAGTACTTC CASSGIGTPAYEQYF
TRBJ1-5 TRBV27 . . TGTGCCAGCAGTTCCTATGTCGGCAATCAGCCCCAGCATTTT CASSSYVGNQPQHF
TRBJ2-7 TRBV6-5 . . TGTGCCAGCAGTGCATCCGGGACCGAGCCCTACGAGCAGTACTTC CASSASGTEPYEQYF
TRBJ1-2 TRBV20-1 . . TGCAGTGCTAGAGAGAGCTATGGCTACACCTTC CSARESYGYTF
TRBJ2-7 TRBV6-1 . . TGTGCCAGCAGTGAAGGAAGACCCTTCTGGGAGCAGTACTTC CASSEGRPFWEQYF
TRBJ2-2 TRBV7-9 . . TGTGCCAGCACCCTGCCAGGGTTGAACACCGGGGAGCTGTTTTTT CASTLPGLNTGELFF
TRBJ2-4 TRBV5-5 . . TGTGCCAGCAGCCCCATTACAGTTATAGCCAAAAACATTCAGTACTTC CASSPITVIAKNIQYF
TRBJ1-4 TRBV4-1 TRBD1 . TGCGCCAGCAGCCAAGTTCAGGGGGGAGGTGAAAAACTGTTTTTT CASSQVQGGGEKLFF
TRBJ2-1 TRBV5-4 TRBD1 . TGTGCCAGCAGCTACCAGGGGGCTCTTGAGCAGTTCTTC CASSYQGALEQFF
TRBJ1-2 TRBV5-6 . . TGTGCCAGCAGCTTGGATGGGGACTCCGCGGGCCACTATGGCTACACCTTC CASSLDGDSAGHYGYTF
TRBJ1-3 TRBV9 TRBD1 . TGTGCCAGCAGCGGCTCCACAGGGGTTGCCGGAGAGGGAGGAAACACCATATATTTT CASSGSTGVAGEGGNTIYF
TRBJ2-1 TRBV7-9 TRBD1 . TGTGCCAGCAGCCACCGGGACAGTAGGCCCAATGAGCAGTTCTTC CASSHRDSRPNEQFF
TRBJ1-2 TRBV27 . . TGTGCCAGCAGCCTCAAGAGCGGGCAAGCTAACTATGGCTACACCTTC CASSLKSGQANYGYTF
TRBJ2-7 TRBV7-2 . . TGTGCCAGCAGCTCACGACAGACAGAGGGGACGGCCGAGCAGTACTTC CASSSRQTEGTAEQYF
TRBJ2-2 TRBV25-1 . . TGTGCCAGCAGTGCCAGGGGAATAATCGGGGAGCTGTTTTTT CASSARGIIGELFF
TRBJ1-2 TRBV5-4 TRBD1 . TGTGCCAGCAGTTCGGACAGGGGATATGGCTACACCTTC CASSSDRGYGYTF
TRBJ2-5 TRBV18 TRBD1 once TGTGCCAGCTCACCTCGGACAGGGGGAGGAGAGACCCAGTACTTC CASSPRTGGGETQYF
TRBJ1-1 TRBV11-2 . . TGTGCCAGCAGCTTAGGCAGTAACACTGAAGCTTTCTTT CASSLGSNTEAFF
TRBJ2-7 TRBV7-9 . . TGTGCCAGCAGCTTCGGGGGGCTGAACTACGAGCAGTACTTC CASSFGGLNYEQYF
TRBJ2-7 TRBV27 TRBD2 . TGTGCCAGCAGTCTGTTGGGAGGGCCCCACGAGCAGTACTTC CASSLLGGPHEQYF
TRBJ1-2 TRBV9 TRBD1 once TGTGCCAGCAGCGTACCAGGGGGGTTTGCGGACTACACCTTC CASSVPGGFADYTF
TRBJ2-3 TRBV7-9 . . TGTGCCAGCAGCTCTGAGGTTTCAGATACGCAGTATTTT CASSSEVSDTQYF
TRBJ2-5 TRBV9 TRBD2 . TGTGCCAGCAGCGTTCACTCGGCGGGAGCCCGAGAGACCCAGTACTTC CASSVHSAGARETQYF
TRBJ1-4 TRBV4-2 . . TGTGCCAGCAGCCAAGACGGGACACTTTATGAAAAACTGTTTTTT CASSQDGTLYEKLFF
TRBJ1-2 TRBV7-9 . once TGTGCCAGCAGCGACCGAAGTAACTATGGCTACACCTTC CASSDRSNYGYTF
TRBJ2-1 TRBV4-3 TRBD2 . TGCGCCAGCAGCCAAGGACTAGCGGGAGGGCTTTACAATGAGCAGTTCTTC CASSQGLAGGLYNEQFF
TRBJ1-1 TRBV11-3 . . TGTGCCAGCAGCTTAAGTAGGGGCACTGAAGCTTTCTTT CASSLSRGTEAFF
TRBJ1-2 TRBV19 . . TGTGCCAGTAGTATAGATGGTTACTATGGCTACACCTTC CASSIDGYYGYTF
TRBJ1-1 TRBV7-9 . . TGTGCCAGCAGTCCCCCGGGGGTCCCCCCTGAAGCTTTCTTT CASSPPGVPPEAFF
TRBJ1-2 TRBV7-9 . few TGTGCCAGCAGCTACCTAGGGGAATCTAACTATGGCTACACCTTC CASSYLGESNYGYTF
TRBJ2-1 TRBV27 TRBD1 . TGTGCCAGCAGTGGCAAACAGGGGGCTAGAGAGCAGTTCTTC CASSGKQGAREQFF
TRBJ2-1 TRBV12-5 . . TGTGCTAGTGGTTTCTCGATTGTGGCTAGCAATGAGCAGTTCTTC CASGFSIVASNEQFF
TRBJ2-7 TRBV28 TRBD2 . TGTGCCAGCAGCCGAGCGTGGGGTCGCGGGAGGGAGGGCTACGAGCAGTACTTC CASSRAWGRGREGYEQYF
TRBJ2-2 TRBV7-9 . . TGTGCCAGCAGACGGCTACCCGGGGAGCTGTTTTTT CASRRLPGELFF
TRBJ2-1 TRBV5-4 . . TGTGCCAGCAGCTTGGAACTAGTTTACAATGAGCAGTTCTTC CASSLELVYNEQFF
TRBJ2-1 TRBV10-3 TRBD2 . TGTGCCATCAGTGTAGCGGGGGACAATGAGCAGTTCTTC CAISVAGDNEQFF
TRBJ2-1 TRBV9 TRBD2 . TGTGCCAGCAGCGCGCTGGGCCTAGCGGGTGAATACAATGAGCAGTTCTTC CASSALGLAGEYNEQFF
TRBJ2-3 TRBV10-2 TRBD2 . TGCGCCAGCCGACCCAGACCCGGGAGGCCGCTTCGGAGCACAGATACGCAGTATTTT CASRPRPGRPLRSTDTQYF
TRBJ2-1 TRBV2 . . TGTGCCATGGCCTATCGGGGTCCCTACAATGAGCAGTTCTTC CAMAYRGPYNEQFF
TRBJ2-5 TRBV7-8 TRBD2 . TGTGCCAGCAGCTTAGGCGTGGCGGGAGCAAGGGGAGAGACCCAGTACTTC CASSLGVAGARGETQYF
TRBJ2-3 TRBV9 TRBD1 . TGTGCCAGCAGCGCATCGAGGACAGGGTGGTTGGATACGCAGTATTTT CASSASRTGWLDTQYF
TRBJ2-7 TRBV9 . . TGTGCCAGCAGCGTCGGACGGTCTGGCGAGCAGTACTTC CASSVGRSGEQYF
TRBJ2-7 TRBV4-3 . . TGCGCCAGCAGCCAAGATATGGGGTACGAGCAGTACTTC CASSQDMGYEQYF
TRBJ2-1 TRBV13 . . TGTGCCAGCAGCTTTTCGGCGGACAATGAGCAGTTCTTC CASSFSADNEQFF
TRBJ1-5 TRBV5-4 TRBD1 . TGTGCCAGCAGTTCAGGGGGCCAGCCCCAGCATTTT CASSSGGQPQHF
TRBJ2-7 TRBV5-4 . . TGTGCCAGCAGCTTGGGAGGGGGCTACGAGCAGTACTTC CASSLGGGYEQYF